This T cell receptor beta chain was recovered during a study of T cells in Graves' hyperthyroidism and ophthalmopathy (dated by TCRdb to between 2017 and 2020). Describing the broader study: Peripheral blood samples were taken at the time of initial diagnosis, prior to any treatment. TCR V-J signatures able to tell the groups apart were searched for in a discovery cohort of some 97 patients, of whom 43 had Graves' ophthalmopathy and under 65 had stable Graves' hyperthyroidism. Whether ophthalmopathy could be predicted prospectively was tested in an independent validation cohort made up of 18 hyperthyroidism patients plus 17 patients who later progressed to ophthalmopathy. For training and testing, the 100 or so patients in the discovery cohort were randomly divided in a 7:3 ratio. In about 6 Graves' hyperthyroidism patients, the study also compared T-cell repertoires from thyroid tissue with T-cell repertoires from blood. Following sampling, methimazole starting at 30 mg daily was given to hyperthyroidism patients, and high-dose intravenous methylprednisolone was given to ophthalmopathy patients. The paper reports TCR Vbeta CDR3 sequencing of approximately 140 peripheral blood samples: 43 ophthalmopathy, under 80 hyperthyroidism and 17 progressor patients. Study-level results and caveats: Sample size was not statistically predetermined, and investigators were not blinded to group allocation. Blood samples also contained most of the expanded thyroid clonotypes (frequency above 0.001), which suggests that blood repertoires may reflect thyroid immune responses. A 13 V-J signature model separated ophthalmopathy from stable hyperthyroidism, with nearly 90% sensitivity and just under 84% specificity in cross-validation and 80%/75% in testing. In validation, progression to ophthalmopathy was predicted by the model with 70.59% sensitivity and 72.22% specificity, a median of around 5.9 months before onset.

Hyperthyroidism patients were aged 18 to 65 years and newly diagnosed, with disease duration of less than 2 months. The study excluded patients with uncontrolled infections, other autoimmune diseases, pregnancy or lactation. Clinical symptoms, serum thyroxine and TRAb, thyroid ultrasound, and orbital computed tomography formed the basis for the diagnoses. For progressor patients, blood was drawn at the first diagnosis of hyperthyroidism, before any ophthalmopathy symptoms had appeared. PBMCs were isolated from more than 9 ml of fresh peripheral blood by Ficoll-Paque density gradient centrifugation. Progressor patients were defined as those initially diagnosed with Graves' hyperthyroidism in whom ophthalmopathy developed during follow-up. Total RNA was extracted using Trizol reagent, and RNA quality was assessed on an Agilent 2100 Bioanalyzer. This clonotype was detected many times. Which antigen it targets is not known. No base quality information exists; no much larger clone differs at one position.

The TCR beta CDR3 regions were amplified from the RNA transcripts. The TCR CDR3 was subjected to a first round of RT-PCR using the HTBI primer set and the Qiagen OneStep RT-PCR kit. Libraries were constructed in a second round of multiplex PCR, after which size selection and purification were carried out. Paired-end sequencing of the libraries was performed with 100 bp reads on an Illumina HiSeq2000. Turning to the authors' computational methods: Raw data were processed with SOAPnuke, discarding reads with adapters, uncalled bases, mean Phred below 15, or no exact constant-primer or identifier match. COPE v1.2.5 was used to merge the high-quality paired reads, and each unique nucleotide sequence was defined as a clonotype. MiTCR v1.1 was used to align the clonotypes against IMGT TRBV, TRBD and TRBJ reference segments. Analysis was restricted to V-J combinations with a frequency above 0.0001, which covered 98% to 99.2% of repertoires. A TCS score was defined as the ratio of F50 (clonal expansion) to E x V (chaos), with BLOSUM62-based TCRdist applied between CDR3 peptides within each V-J. Welch's t-statistics and random forest reduced roughly 500 V-J features to around 14, which were used in a naive Bayes classifier (R e1071). The public reads were reprocessed in TCRdb via fastp at Q25 and MiXCR, keeping in-frame beta chains. Entries are consolidated by CDR3 protein sequence, retaining the most common genes and DNA. The authors' filters were not applied to this entry. A total of nearly 600,000 distinct CDR3 sequences appear in this sample, about 14% of them only once. The ten biggest clones cover almost 6% of the sample.

The germline V gene (reference sequence) supplies CDR1 SEHNR and CDR2 FQNEAQ. V sheds 5 bases and J sheds 8 bases, leaving 19 bases between their ends. The cysteine opens and the phenylalanine closes a CDR3 of 15 amino acids. The read is trimmed to its CDR3 DNA, 45 bases read in frame from base 1. Recombination linked TRBV7-9 to TRBJ2-4; the D segment cannot be called with confidence. Input material: blood. The source is a woman under 40 with Graves' hyperthyroidism that later progressed to Graves' ophthalmopathy. This receptor carries the CDR3 CASSGILLLGDIQYF. The bases are TGTGCCAGCAGCGGGATACTACTCCTCGGCGACATTCAGTACTTC.